This TCR beta chain was profiled in a study of T cell repertoires in cytomegalovirus infection. This CDR3 region has 14 residues. V dropped 6 bases and J dropped 0 bases, with 9 bases sitting between them. Germline-derived CDR1 and CDR2 are LNHDA and SQIVND (reference sequence). This clonotype was picked up many times. Its antigen is undetermined. TCRdb itself ran the reads through MiXCR, one entry per CDR3 protein. This table holds 100,000 to 150,000 distinct CDR3 sequences, approximately 24% found once. The V call is TRBV19, the J call TRBJ1-5, with D perhaps TRBD1 (5 bases). The sample comprised PBMCs, sequenced either directly or after in vitro stimulation (not recorded which). The clonotype comes from a human donor in good health (CMV status not recorded). Some clones in this sample may be carry-over from other donors' samples. The CDR3 coding sequence is TGTGCCAGTAGGGCAGGGAATAGCAATCAGCCCCAGCATTTT. As protein: CASRAGNSNQPQHF. Filled out from reference TRBV19 and TRBJ1-5, the complete variable domain reads DGGITQSPKYLFRKEGQNVTLSCEQNLNHDAMYWYRQDPGQGLRLIYYSQIVNDFQKGDIAEGYSVSREKKESFPLTVTSAQKNPTAFYLCASRAGNSNQPQHFGDGTRLSIL.